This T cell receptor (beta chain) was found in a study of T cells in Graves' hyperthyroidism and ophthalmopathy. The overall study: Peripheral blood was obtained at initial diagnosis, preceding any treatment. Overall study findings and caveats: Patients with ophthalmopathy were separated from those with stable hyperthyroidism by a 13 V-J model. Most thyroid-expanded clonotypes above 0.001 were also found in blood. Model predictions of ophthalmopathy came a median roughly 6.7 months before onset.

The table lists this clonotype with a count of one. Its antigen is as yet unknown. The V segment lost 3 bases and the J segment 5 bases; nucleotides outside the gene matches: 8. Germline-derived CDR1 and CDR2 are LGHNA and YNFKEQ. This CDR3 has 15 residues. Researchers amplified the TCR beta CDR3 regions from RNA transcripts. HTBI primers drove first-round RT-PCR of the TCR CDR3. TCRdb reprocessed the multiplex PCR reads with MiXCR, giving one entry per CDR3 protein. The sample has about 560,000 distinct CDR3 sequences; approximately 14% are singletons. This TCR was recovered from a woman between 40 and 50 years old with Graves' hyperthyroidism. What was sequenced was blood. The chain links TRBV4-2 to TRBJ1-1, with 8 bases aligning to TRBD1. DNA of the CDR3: TGTGCCAGCAGCCACCTACAGGGGGTAAATACTGAAGCTTTCTTT. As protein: CASSHLQGVNTEAFF.